The 32 T cell receptor beta chains given below trace back to one sample, sequenced in a study of molecular identifiers for immune sequencing clone quantification. MiXCR was run by TCRdb on the PCR reads, yielding one entry per CDR3 protein. The profile shows around 480,000 distinct CDR3 sequences, around 21% of them singletons. Input material: naive CD8+ T cells from blood, with Jurkat cell RNA spiked in. Regarding subset: FACS-sorted CD8+CD4-CCR7+CD45RA+ naive T cells. Every receptor here comes from a human donor in good health. Some libraries in this study had Jurkat cell RNA spiked in.

This rearrangement joins TRBV7-9 to TRBJ2-3; a possible D gene is TRBD2 (5 bases). Trimming removed 1 base at V and 1 base at J, with 12 bases between. The CDR3 totals 16 residues. The V gene's germline CDR1 is SEHNR and CDR2 FQNEAQ (reference sequence). CDR3 in amino acids: CASSLGPGFGTDTQYF. CDR3 DNA sequence: TGTGCCAGCAGCTTAGGTCCGGGGTTCGGCACAGATACGCAGTATTTT.

This chain's CDR3 is CASSTGLAGRTGELFF. The CDR3 DNA follows: TGTGCCAGTAGTACGGGACTAGCGGGACGGACCGGGGAGCTGTTTTTT. The J gene is TRBJ2-2, the V gene TRBV19; 13 bases are a match to TRBD2. The CDR3 sequence is 16 residues long. The trim removed 4 bases at V and 5 bases at J, leaving 4 bases unmatched. From germline, CDR1 is LNHDA and CDR2 SQIVND (reference sequence).

This clonotype appeared a few times. The chain couples TRBV4-3 to TRBJ2-3; D remains ambiguous. Per germline, CDR1 LGHNA and CDR2 YSLEER. The CDR3 consists of 17 residues. Trimming removed 0 bases at V and 0 bases at J, with 13 bases between. DNA of the CDR3: TGCGCCAGCAGCCAAGACGGCCCCCCAGCCAGCACAGATACGCAGTATTTT. Protein product: CASSQDGPPASTDTQYF.

This clonotype came up a few times. The rearrangement joins TRBV30 to TRBJ1-2; D call uncertain. Between the trimmed V and J ends, which lost 0 bases and 0 bases, there was a span of 2 bases. Germline lookup yields CDR1 GTSNPN and CDR2 SVGIG (reference sequence). CDR3 size: 12 residues. The CDR3 loop is CAWSVANYGYTF. CDR3 sequence (DNA): TGTGCCTGGAGTGTCGCTAACTATGGCTACACCTTC.

Note on this clonotype: A much larger clone is a single base away; this may be a read error. This chain links TRBV27 with TRBJ2-2; TRBD2 is a possible D gene (5 bases). The length of the CDR3 is 15 residues. Germline V gene data show CDR1 as MNHEY and CDR2 as SMNVEV (reference sequence). The CDR3 sequence is CASSLIVTGTGELVF. The CDR3 DNA sequence: TGTGCCAGCAGTTTAATCGTAACTGGAACCGGGGAGCTGGTTTTT.

This clonotype was observed many times. The chain links TRBV28 to TRBJ2-7; D not resolved. Deletions cut 6 bases from V and 6 bases from J, with 9 bases between. The germline gives CDR1 MDHEN, CDR2 SYDVKM. The CDR3 runs to 11 residues. CDR3 DNA: TGTGCCAGCAGCCCGCTCGCCGAGCAGTACTTC. It yields the protein CASSPLAEQYF.

This clonotype came up a few times. With a much larger clone just one base away, this may be a read error. The V and J genes are TRBV5-5 and TRBJ2-7, with D tentatively TRBD1 (6 bases). The CDR3 loop spans 17 amino acids. Germline-derived CDR1 and CDR2 are SGHKS and YYEKEE (reference sequence). The germline V and J ends were trimmed by 4 bases and 13 bases, with 33 bases remaining between them. The CDR3: CASSHPPLKQGDITRYF. In DNA, the CDR3 is TGTGCCAGCAGCCATCCCCCCTTAAAACAGGGCGATATAACCAGATACTTC.

This clonotype came up a few times. The CDR3 nucleotides read TGTGCCAGCAGTTTATTACCGGTTAATGAAAAACTGTTTTTT. Its protein is CASSLLPVNEKLFF. This chain links TRBV27 with TRBJ1-4; D gene unclear. The CDR3 spans 14 residues. Germline CDR1 and CDR2: MNHEY and SMNVEV (reference sequence). Trimming left V 1 base short and J 4 bases short, with 7 bases between.

The V gene is TRBV19, the J gene TRBJ2-1, with D perhaps matching TRBD1 (5 bases). The V gene lost 0 bases and the J gene lost 6 bases, with 6 bases spanning the gap. The CDR3 is 13 residues long. Germline CDR1 LNHDA, CDR2 SQIVND (reference sequence). CDR3 sequence reads: CASSIDTGNEQFF. The CDR3 DNA follows: TGTGCCAGTAGTATAGATACAGGCAATGAGCAGTTCTTC.

Concerning this clonotype itself: Germline and junction disagree at one end, which may indicate a read error. This chain uses TRBV19 with TRBJ2-7, with D unclear. This CDR3 comprises 14 residues. The germline gives CDR1 LNHDA, CDR2 SQIVND (reference sequence). CDR3 bases: TGTGCCAGTGGTATTTCTGGTCCTTCCTACGAGCAGTACTTC. Its protein is CASGISGPSYEQYF.

The rearrangement links TRBV29-1 to TRBJ1-4; weak D call: TRBD1 (5 bases). V lost 8 bases and J 5 bases, leaving 15 bases between the germline ends. Germline-derived CDR1 and CDR2 are SQVTM and ANQGSEA. The CDR3 consists of 13 residues. In DNA, the CDR3 is TGCAGCATCTTTGGGGGGGGGAATGAAAAACTGTTTTTT. It specifies CSIFGGGNEKLFF.

The V gene is TRBV28, the J gene TRBJ1-5; TRBD1 agrees at 8 bases. The closer fit of TRBJ2-3 to the DNA end suggests the J call may be wrong. Germline CDR1 reads MDHEN; CDR2 reads SYDVKM. The CDR3 has 15 residues. The CDR3 DNA reads TGTGCCAGCAGTTACCCGGACAGGGACAATCAGCCCCAGTATTTT. It codes for CASSYPDRDNQPQYF.

This chain links TRBV10-1 with TRBJ2-3, with no clear D. The germline V and J ends were trimmed by 1 base and 4 bases, with 6 bases remaining between them. The CDR3 is 13 residues long. CDR1 WNHNN and CDR2 SYGVQD come from the germline V gene (reference sequence). The CDR3 DNA reads TGCGCCAGCAGTGAGTTTGGGGCAGATACGCAGTATTTT. Protein product: CASSEFGADTQYF.

In DNA form, the CDR3 reads TGCGCCAGCAACTTCTCAACCGGGGGCAGGGGAGGCCTGAATGAGCAGTTCTTC. This sequence encodes CASNFSTGGRGGLNEQFF. The chain is built from TRBV4-3 and TRBJ2-1, with D perhaps being TRBD1 or TRBD2 (6 bases each). Per germline, CDR1 LGHNA and CDR2 YSLEER. CDR3 length: 18 residues. Between the trimmed V and J ends, which lost 7 bases and 7 bases, there was a span of 29 bases.

The chain employs TRBV7-9 and TRBJ1-6; D is uncertain. CDR1 SEHNR and CDR2 FQNEAQ come from the germline V gene (reference sequence). Trimming cost V 5 bases and J 7 bases, with 18 bases left between them. The CDR3 is made up of 16 amino acids. CDR3 sequence (DNA): TGTGCCAGCAGCGCACCAGAAGGAGCGAGGAATTCACCCCTCCACTTT. It specifies CASSAPEGARNSPLHF.

This clonotype appeared many times. This chain joins TRBV3-1 and TRBJ1-5; the D gene is possibly TRBD1 (6 bases). This CDR3 has 13 amino acids. Deletions cut 3 bases from V and 5 bases from J, with 8 bases between. From germline, CDR1 is LGHDT and CDR2 YNNKEL (reference sequence). The DNA for the CDR3 is TGTGCCAGCAGCCACCCAGGGGATCAGCCCCAGCATTTT. Its translation: CASSHPGDQPQHF.

The table lists this clonotype with many counts. V and J are TRBV7-9 and TRBJ2-7; the D gene is possibly TRBD1 (5 bases). The V and J ends lost 7 bases and 4 bases respectively, with 17 bases between them. The length of the CDR3 is 14 residues. Per the germline V gene, CDR1 is SEHNR and CDR2 is FQNEAQ (reference sequence). In DNA form, the CDR3 reads TGTGCCAGCACCCCAGCCAAGGGGCTATACGAGCAGTACTTC. Protein sequence: CASTPAKGLYEQYF.

This clonotype was observed at least ten times. The chain is built from TRBV27 and TRBJ1-5; D is unresolved. V dropped 5 bases and J dropped 3 bases, with 14 bases sitting between them. Looked up from germline, CDR1 is MNHEY and CDR2 is SMNVEV (reference sequence). CDR3 length: 15 amino acids. The CDR3 sequence: CASSPGVRLNQPQHF. Written as DNA, the CDR3 is TGTGCCAGCAGTCCCGGAGTCAGGCTCAATCAGCCCCAGCATTTT.

This rearrangement joins TRBV15 to TRBJ2-1; D gene unclear. The germline V gene has CDR1 LNHNV and CDR2 YYDKDF (reference sequence). Trimming pared 0 bases from V and 4 bases from J, leaving 10 bases between. CDR3 length: 15 amino acids. CDR3 protein: CATSREQSEYNEQFF. CDR3 coding DNA: TGTGCCACCAGCAGAGAACAATCCGAATACAATGAGCAGTTCTTC.

This clonotype was detected ten times or more. J is TRBJ1-1 and V is TRBV4-3; possible D gene TRBD1, 6 bases. The CDR3 loop spans 15 amino acids. The germline V gene has CDR1 LGHNA and CDR2 YSLEER. Between the trimmed V and J ends, which lost 4 bases and 6 bases, there was a span of 18 bases. CDR3 coding DNA: TGCGCCAGCAGCCTCGACAGGACCGGAATGGCTGAAGCTTTCTTT. Translated: CASSLDRTGMAEAFF.

This clonotype was found a few times. The chain has TRBV6-2 or TRBV6-3 and TRBJ2-1; unclear D gene. V lost 5 bases and J 10 bases, leaving 12 bases between the germline ends. Germline values: CDR1 MNHEY, CDR2 SVGEGT. The CDR3 is 12 residues long. In DNA, the CDR3 is TGTGCCAGCAGTCTCAGGCGCGGCGAGCAGTTCTTC. This encodes CASSLRRGEQFF.

This clonotype was counted a few times. This chain connects TRBV12-5 to TRBJ2-7; TRBD1 agrees at 7 bases. V gave up 4 bases and J gave up 6 bases; unmatched junction bases: 6. CDR1 LGHNT and CDR2 FRNRAP come from the germline V gene. The CDR3 has 13 amino acids. For the CDR3, the DNA is TGTGCTAGTGGTTGGGGAACAGGGGTCGAGCAGTACTTC. Residues: CASGWGTGVEQYF.

The table lists this clonotype with many counts. This chain uses TRBV12-3 or TRBV12-4 with TRBJ1-4, with D possibly TRBD1 on 5 matching bases. This CDR3 is 15 amino acids long. Trimming took 5 bases from V and 8 from J, leaving 18 bases between them. CDR3 in DNA: TGTGCCAGCAGTAGTACAGGTGGCGCCAGGGAAAAACTGTTTTTT. Translation: CASSSTGGAREKLFF.

This clonotype showed up many times. The chain links TRBV21-1 to TRBJ2-1. TRBV21-1 is annotated as a pseudogene. CDR3 length equals 11 residues. DNA of the CDR3: TGTGCCAGCAGCAAAGGAGCTGAGCAGTTCTTC. As protein: CASSKGAEQFF.

In its sample, this clonotype was seen many times. The chain links TRBV5-1 to TRBJ1-1; no definite D call. With 3 bases removed from V and 3 bases from J, the gap between germline ends came to 9 bases. Per germline, CDR1 SGHRS and CDR2 YFSETQ. The CDR3 covers 13 residues. Here the CDR3 reads CASSSPGDTEAFF. Written as DNA, the CDR3 is TGCGCCAGCAGCTCCCCGGGAGACACTGAAGCTTTCTTT.

Note on this clonotype: An end of the junction does not agree with germline; a read error may underlie this. The J gene is TRBJ2-1, the V gene TRBV19, with TRBD1 as a possible D gene (6 bases). CDR3 size: 16 residues. CDR1 and CDR2 from the germline V gene are LNHDA and SQIVND (reference sequence). CDR3 loop: CASSIVWDTSHNEQFF. The CDR3 nucleotides are TGTGCCAGTAGTATAGTATGGGACACCTCCCACAATGAGCAGTTCTTC.

This clonotype was counted at least ten times. This chain connects TRBV7-2 to TRBJ1-4; D perhaps matches TRBD1 (5 bases). Trimming cost V 2 bases and J 8 bases, with 15 bases left between them. CDR1 and CDR2 (germline): SGHTA, FQGNSA. The CDR3 totals 15 residues. CDR3 protein: CASSLSRRRGEKLFF. In DNA form, the CDR3 reads TGTGCCAGCAGCTTATCCCGCAGGCGGGGGGAAAAACTGTTTTTT. The variable domain in full, completed from reference TRBV7-2 and TRBJ1-4, reads GAGVSQSPSNKVTEKGKDVELRCDPISGHTALYWYRQSLGQGLEFLIYFQGNSAPDKSGLPSDRFSAERTGGSVSTLTIQRTQQEDSAVYLCASSLSRRRGEKLFFGSGTQLSVL.

The sample holds a few counts of this clonotype. This sequence joins TRBV5-6 and TRBJ2-7; 8 bases match TRBD2. The germline V gene has CDR1 SGHDT and CDR2 YYEEEE. The V segment lost 7 bases and the J segment 6 bases; nucleotides outside the gene matches: 9. CDR3 size: 13 residues. The CDR3 DNA follows: TGTGCCAGCTCTGAGGCCCTAGCGGGCGAGCAGTACTTC. Residues: CASSEALAGEQYF.

This clonotype was counted at least ten times. The V call is TRBV9, the J call TRBJ1-1, with D tentatively TRBD1 (5 bases). V was clipped by 0 bases and J by 4 bases, with 13 bases between them. CDR1 and CDR2 (germline): SGDLS, YYNGEE. This CDR3 comprises 15 residues. CDR3 protein: CASSVASGFGTEAFF. CDR3 DNA sequence: TGTGCCAGCAGCGTAGCTTCAGGGTTTGGCACTGAAGCTTTCTTT.

At least ten counts were recorded for this clonotype. The chain joins TRBV20-1 to TRBJ2-7; TRBD2 is a possible D gene (5 bases). This CDR3 region has 16 residues. The V gene lost 0 bases and the J gene lost 3 bases, with 18 bases spanning the gap. Germline V lookup: CDR1 DFQATT, CDR2 SNEGSKA (reference sequence). CDR3 residues: CSAREGLGSAFYEQYF. CDR3 nucleotide sequence: TGCAGTGCTAGAGAAGGACTGGGCTCGGCCTTCTACGAGCAGTACTTC.

This clonotype was observed many times. CDR3 in DNA: TGCAGTGCAACGGGGTTAGAGACCCAGTACTTC. Translated: CSATGLETQYF. The rearrangement joins TRBV20-1 to TRBJ2-5; the D gene is possibly TRBD2 (5 bases). The V end was cut by 6 bases, the J end by 4 bases, with 9 bases between. The CDR3 length is 11 residues. Germline loops: CDR1 DFQATT, CDR2 SNEGSKA (reference sequence).

Points on this clonotype: The germline gene is not matched at one end of the junction; a read error may be the cause. The chain combines TRBV5-1 with TRBJ2-3, with D perhaps given as TRBD1 or TRBD2 (5 bases each). Per germline, CDR1 SGHRS and CDR2 YFSETQ. The CDR3 is made up of 14 amino acids. The chain's CDR3 is CASSLERGTDTLYF. CDR3 in DNA: TGCGCCAGCAGCTTGGAGAGGGGCACAGATACGCTGTATTTT. The complete variable domain, with remaining parts taken from reference TRBV5-1 and TRBJ2-3, reads KAGVTQTPRYLIKTRGQQVTLSCSPISGHRSVSWYQQTPGQGLQFLFEYFSETQRNKGNFPGRFSGRQFSNSRSEMNVSTLELGDSALYLCASSLERGTDTLYFGPGTRLTVL.